These 17 T cell receptor beta chains came from one sample sequenced in a study of neurological immune-mediated disorders. A single record per CDR3 protein comes from TCRdb applying MiXCR to the 5' RACE reads. The sample holds about 66,000 distinct CDR3 sequences, roughly 4.5% seen once. The sample comprised PBMCs. Receptors were obtained from a woman aged 70 to 79 with multiple sclerosis.

This clonotype showed up many times. This chain joins TRBV6-5 and TRBJ1-5; D gene unclear. The CDR3 sequence is 12 residues long. V was pared by 2 bases and J by 9 bases, with 8 bases between. Germline loops: CDR1 MNHEY, CDR2 SVGAGI. As DNA, the CDR3 is TGTGCCAGCAGTTACCCCGAAGGGCCCCAGCATTTT. It codes for CASSYPEGPQHF.

At least ten counts were recorded for this clonotype. This sequence joins TRBV4-2 and TRBJ2-7; TRBD2 aligns across 8 bases. After removal of 3 bases from V and 0 bases from J, the junction contained 7 bases not matched to a gene. The CDR3 sequence is 16 residues long. The germline CDR1 and CDR2 sequences are LGHNA and YNFKEQ. The CDR3 here is CASSHALAGISYEQYF. The DNA for the CDR3 is TGTGCCAGCAGCCACGCTCTAGCGGGTATCTCCTACGAGCAGTACTTC.

This clonotype was seen at least ten times. The genes are TRBV5-1 and TRBJ2-2; 9 positions agree with TRBD2. The CDR3 length is 16 residues. J gave up 7 bases and V 1 base, and 8 bases lay outside the gene matches. Germline assignment: CDR1 SGHRS and CDR2 YFSETQ. This CDR3 is CASSLNLAGTSGELFF. In nucleotides, the CDR3 is TGCGCCAGCAGCTTGAACCTAGCGGGAACGAGCGGGGAGCTGTTTTTT.

This clonotype was recorded many times. The chain recombines TRBV10-3 with TRBJ2-7; a possible D gene is TRBD2 (6 bases). V was trimmed by 3 bases and J by 6 bases, leaving 18 bases between them. Germline CDR1 and CDR2: ENHRY and SYGVKD. This CDR3 spans 15 amino acids. CDR3 bases: TGTGCCATCAGTGATGAGGCGGGGCGAGTGTTCGAGCAGTACTTC. Protein product: CAISDEAGRVFEQYF.

This clonotype appeared many times. The V call is TRBV29-1, the J call TRBJ1-5; 7 bases match TRBD1. Looked up from germline, CDR1 is SQVTM and CDR2 is ANQGSEA. The CDR3 length is 13 residues. The J segment lost 8 bases and the V segment lost 4 bases, leaving 8 bases of the junction unmatched. Here the CDR3 DNA reads TGCAGCGTTGGGGAGGGGGCTCTGGAGCCCCAGCATTTT. Amino acids: CSVGEGALEPQHF.

This clonotype was picked up many times. The chain links TRBV7-9 to TRBJ2-7; D is possibly TRBD1 or TRBD2 (6 bases each). V gave up 7 bases and J gave up 5 bases, with 12 bases separating them. Germline V lookup: CDR1 SEHNR, CDR2 FQNEAQ (reference sequence). The CDR3 spans 12 residues. CDR3 DNA: TGTGCCAGCACCGGAGGGGGGCACGAGCAGTACTTC. This sequence encodes CASTGGGHEQYF.

This clonotype was picked up many times. The genes are TRBV14 and TRBJ2-7; 9 bases are shared with TRBD2. Per germline, CDR1 SGHDN and CDR2 FVKESK. With 1 base clipped from V and 12 bases from J, the junction kept 10 bases outside the gene matches. CDR3 length equals 14 residues. The CDR3 DNA reads as TGTGCCAGCAGCCAAGTGGTTGCGGGAGGGCCCCTGTACTTC. Its protein is CASSQVVAGGPLYF.

This clonotype showed up many times. Compared with germline, one end of the junction differs, possibly owing to a read error. The CDR3 DNA is TGTGCCAGCAGCCAAGGAACTGCGGAGACTTCATTT. Protein: CASSQGTAETSF. This chain links TRBV3-1 with TRBJ1-1; no clear D gene. In germline, CDR1 is LGHDT, CDR2 YNNKEL (reference sequence). The CDR3 extends over 12 amino acids.

The chain carries TRBV12-3 or TRBV12-4 and TRBJ2-3, with no clear D. CDR3 length: 14 amino acids. V shed 3 bases and J shed 2 bases, with 9 bases lying between them. The CDR3 nucleotides are TGTGCCAGCAGTTTTGTGCTAAACACAGATACGCAGTATTTT. Amino acids: CASSFVLNTDTQYF.

Note on this clonotype: A much larger clonotype is one base distant, so this may be a read error. The chain uses TRBV7-8 and TRBJ2-7, with D maybe TRBD2 (5 bases). V lost 1 base, J lost 3 bases, and 13 bases lay in between. Germline assignment: CDR1 SGHVS and CDR2 FQNEAQ. This CDR3 has 15 residues. The CDR3 nucleotides read TGTGCCAGCAGCTTAGGTGGCAGCGGTCACTACGAGCAGTACTTC. It yields the protein CASSLGGSGHYEQYF.

The genes are TRBV30 and TRBJ2-1; TRBD2 is a possible D gene (5 bases). The CDR3 is 14 amino acids. Trimming stripped 4 bases from V and 5 bases from J, with 15 bases between. The V gene's germline CDR1 is GTSNPN and CDR2 SVGIG (reference sequence). In DNA form, the CDR3 reads TGTGCCTGGATTTCCGGGAACTTCAACAATGAGCAGTTCTTC. Amino acid sequence: CAWISGNFNNEQFF.

This clonotype was picked up a small number of times. The rearrangement joins TRBV18 to TRBJ2-7; D gene ambiguous. Germline loops: CDR1 KGHSH, CDR2 LQKENI. This CDR3 region has 12 residues. The V gene lost 6 bases and the J gene lost 5 bases, with 11 bases spanning the gap. CDR3 amino acids: CASSPTTNEQYF. Here the CDR3 DNA reads TGTGCCAGCTCGCCAACAACCAACGAGCAGTACTTC.

Many counts were recorded for this clonotype. V is TRBV5-6 and J is TRBJ1-1, with D unresolved. This CDR3 contains 12 residues. From germline, CDR1 is SGHDT and CDR2 YYEEEE. Trimming removed 4 bases from V and 10 bases from J, with 14 bases in between. CDR3 protein: CASSRGNRGAFF. The CDR3 DNA reads TGTGCCAGCAGCCGGGGTAATCGGGGAGCTTTCTTT.

The sample holds many counts of this clonotype. The chain couples TRBV27 to TRBJ2-7; D uncertain. Trimming removed 2 bases at V and 6 bases at J, with 14 bases between. Germline CDR1 and CDR2: MNHEY and SMNVEV (reference sequence). The CDR3 length is 14 residues. CDR3 DNA: TGTGCCAGCAGTTTAAACCCCAAGCTTGCCGAGCAGTACTTC. Translation gives CASSLNPKLAEQYF.

V gene TRBV7-2 combines with J gene TRBJ1-5; TRBD1 might be the D (5 bases). The CDR3 totals 15 residues. CDR1 and CDR2 from the germline V gene are SGHTA and FQGNSA. The V end lost 0 bases, the J end lost 3 bases, and 9 bases lay between the germline ends. The CDR3: CASSLAGAVNQPQHF. CDR3 nucleotides: TGTGCCAGCAGCTTAGCAGGGGCGGTCAATCAGCCCCAGCATTTT.

This clonotype was observed many times. The V and J genes are TRBV10-3 and TRBJ2-7, with D tentatively TRBD2 (6 bases). The germline V gene has CDR1 ENHRY and CDR2 SYGVKD. The CDR3 is 12 residues long. V shed 2 bases and J shed 7 bases, with 9 bases lying between them. CDR3 bases: TGTGCCATCAGTGAGACTAGCTTGGAGCAGTACTTC. This codes for CAISETSLEQYF.

This clonotype was seen repeatedly, ten times or more. The V and J genes are TRBV5-1 and TRBJ2-5; D gene unclear. The V gene's germline CDR1 is SGHRS and CDR2 YFSETQ. V lost 2 bases and J lost 5, with 10 bases in between. This CDR3 comprises 13 residues. CDR3 sequence: CASSFTPGETQYF. DNA of the CDR3: TGCGCCAGCAGCTTTACTCCTGGGGAGACCCAGTACTTC.